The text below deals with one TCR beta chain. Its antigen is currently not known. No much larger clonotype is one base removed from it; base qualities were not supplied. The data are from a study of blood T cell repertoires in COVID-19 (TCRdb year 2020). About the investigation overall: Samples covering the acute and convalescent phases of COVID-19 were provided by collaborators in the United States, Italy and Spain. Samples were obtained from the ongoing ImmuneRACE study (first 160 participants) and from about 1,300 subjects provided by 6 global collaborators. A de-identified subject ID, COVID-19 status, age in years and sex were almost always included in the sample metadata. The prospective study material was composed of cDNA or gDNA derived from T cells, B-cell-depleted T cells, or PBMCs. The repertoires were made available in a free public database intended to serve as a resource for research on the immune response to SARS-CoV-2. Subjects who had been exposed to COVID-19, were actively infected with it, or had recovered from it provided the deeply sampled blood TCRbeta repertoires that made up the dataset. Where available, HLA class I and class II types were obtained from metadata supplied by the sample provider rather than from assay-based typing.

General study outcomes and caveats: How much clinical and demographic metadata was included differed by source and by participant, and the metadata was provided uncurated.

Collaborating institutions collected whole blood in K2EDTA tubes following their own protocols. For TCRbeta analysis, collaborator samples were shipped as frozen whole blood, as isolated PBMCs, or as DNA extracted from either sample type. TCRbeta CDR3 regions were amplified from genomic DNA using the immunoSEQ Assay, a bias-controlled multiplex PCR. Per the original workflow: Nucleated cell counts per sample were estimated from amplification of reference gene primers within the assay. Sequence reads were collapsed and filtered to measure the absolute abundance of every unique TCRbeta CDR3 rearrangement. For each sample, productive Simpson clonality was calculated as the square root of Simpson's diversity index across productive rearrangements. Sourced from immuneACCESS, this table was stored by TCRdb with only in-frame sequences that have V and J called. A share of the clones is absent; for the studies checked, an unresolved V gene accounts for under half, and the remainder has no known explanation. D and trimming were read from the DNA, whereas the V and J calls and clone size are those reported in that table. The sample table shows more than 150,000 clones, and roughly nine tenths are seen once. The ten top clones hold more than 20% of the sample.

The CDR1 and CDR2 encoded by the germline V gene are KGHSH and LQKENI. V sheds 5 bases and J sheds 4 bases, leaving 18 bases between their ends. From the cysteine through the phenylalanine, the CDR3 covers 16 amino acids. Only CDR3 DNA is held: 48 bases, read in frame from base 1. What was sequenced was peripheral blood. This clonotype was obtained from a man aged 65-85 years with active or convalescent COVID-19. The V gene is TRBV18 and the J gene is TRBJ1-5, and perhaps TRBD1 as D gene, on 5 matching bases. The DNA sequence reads TGTGCCAGCTCAGCGTCCGGGACGGGGGATAATCAGCCCCAGCATTTT. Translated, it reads CASSASGTGDNQPQHF.